This entry lists 27 T cell receptor beta chains sequenced from one sample in a study of cytomegalovirus exposure and HLA in healthy donors. A multiplex PCR was run with 60 Vbeta primers and 13 Jbeta primers. Clones were sequenced by immunoSEQ multiplex PCR, and TCRdb holds only the in-frame ones, with some missing. Counted here are fewer than 250,000 clones, over 70% occurring once; the ten biggest clones make up about 1.5%. Sequenced input: PBMCs. The receptor set was obtained from a woman between 18 and 29 years old in good health and CMV-seronegative.

V usage is TRBV7-9 and J usage is TRBJ1-1; 7 bases fit TRBD1. CDR1 is SEHNR and CDR2 is FQNEAQ in the germline V gene (reference sequence). The ends lost 7 bases at V and 4 bases at J; junction bases unmatched: 6. This CDR3 region has 13 residues. The DNA of the CDR3 is TGTGCCAGCACGGACGACAGGGTCACTGAAGCTTTCTTT. Protein sequence: CASTDDRVTEAFF.

The rearrangement uses TRBV20-1 and TRBJ2-5; D not certain. The CDR3 sequence is 11 residues long. Trimming took 8 bases from V and 3 from J, leaving 10 bases between them. Per germline, CDR1 DFQATT and CDR2 SNEGSKA (reference sequence). The CDR3 sequence is CSIIVKETQYF. The CDR3 DNA is TGCAGTATCATAGTGAAAGAGACCCAGTACTTC.

In this sample, this clone turned up a few times. The chain combines TRBV7-9 with TRBJ2-5, with TRBD2 matching 9 bases. The CDR3 has 17 residues. Germline loops: CDR1 SEHNR, CDR2 FQNEAQ (reference sequence). V shed 6 bases and J 5 bases; nucleotides not matched to a gene: 16. This CDR3 is CASSANVAGGAWETQYF. CDR3 nucleotides: TGTGCCAGCAGTGCCAACGTCGCGGGGGGGGCCTGGGAGACCCAGTACTTC.

The rearrangement uses TRBV30 and TRBJ1-1; D ambiguous. CDR3 length: 14 residues. Germline CDR1 and CDR2: GTSNPN and SVGIG (reference sequence). The germline V and J ends were trimmed by 0 bases and 1 base, with 9 bases remaining between them. CDR3 in amino acids: CAWSVLPGNTEAFF. CDR3 coding DNA: TGTGCCTGGAGTGTACTGCCAGGGAACACTGAAGCTTTCTTT.

This clone was counted between two and nine times. CDR3 in amino acids: CASSLLGGLRPYEQYF. The CDR3 DNA reads TGTGCCAGCAGCTTGCTCGGAGGCCTCAGACCTTACGAGCAGTACTTC. This rearrangement joins TRBV5-6 to TRBJ2-7; maybe TRBD2 (5 bases). The V end was cut by 1 base, the J end by 4 bases, with 18 bases between. The V gene's germline CDR1 is SGHDT and CDR2 YYEEEE. The CDR3 sequence is 16 residues long.

The J gene is TRBJ2-7, the V gene TRBV7-8; maybe TRBD1 (5 bases). V lost 6 bases and J lost 2, with 11 bases in between. The CDR3 runs to 13 residues. Looked up from germline, CDR1 is SGHVS and CDR2 is FQNEAQ. The CDR3 loop reads CASRPQGAYEQYF. The DNA for the CDR3 is TGTGCCAGCAGACCTCAAGGGGCCTACGAGCAGTACTTC.

The rearrangement joins TRBV7-3 to TRBJ2-1; TRBD2 matches at 10 bases. The CDR3 length is 15 residues. Germline V gene lookup returns CDR1 SGHTA and CDR2 FQGTGA. Trimming at V came to 5 bases and at J to 6 bases, leaving 7 bases not matched to a gene. CDR3 DNA: TGTGCCAGCAGCCCTAGCGGGAGTACGGTCAATGAGCAGTTCTTC. Its translation is CASSPSGSTVNEQFF.

This clone was counted between two and nine times. This sequence joins TRBV7-8 and TRBJ1-2; D is unresolved. Between the trimmed V and J ends, which lost 1 base and 1 base, there was a span of 7 bases. Germline V gives CDR1 SGHVS, CDR2 FQNEAQ. The CDR3 sequence is 14 residues long. This chain's CDR3 is CASSLGQVNYGYTF. The DNA of the CDR3 is TGTGCCAGCAGCTTAGGCCAGGTTAACTATGGCTACACCTTC.

The table lists this clone with a count of one. This chain uses TRBV6-1 with TRBJ1-2; no definite D call. V dropped 6 bases and J dropped 0 bases, with 11 bases sitting between them. The CDR3 loop spans 14 amino acids. Germline CDR1 MNHNS, CDR2 SASEGT. CDR3 sequence (DNA): TGTGCCAGCAGGGCGAGGGAAGCTAACTATGGCTACACCTTC. Translating gives CASRAREANYGYTF.

CDR3 bases: TGTGCCAGCACCGAAAGGAGATCCCGACAAGAGACCCAGTACTTC. The encoded protein is CASTERRSRQETQYF. The V call is TRBV6-5, the J call TRBJ2-5; D gene unclear. The CDR3 has 15 amino acids. Germline CDR1 MNHEY, CDR2 SVGAGI. Trimming left V 7 bases short and J 2 bases short, with 17 bases between.

In this sample, this clone turned up once. V is TRBV9 and J is TRBJ1-1; D unresolved. CDR3 length: 13 residues. The V and J ends lost 2 bases and 8 bases respectively, with 13 bases between them. In germline, CDR1 is SGDLS, CDR2 YYNGEE. CDR3 sequence: CASSVLQLSEAFF. As DNA, the CDR3 is TGTGCCAGCAGCGTCCTACAGCTCTCCGAAGCTTTCTTT. Looking up the rest from reference TRBV9 and TRBJ1-1 gives the full variable domain: DSGVTQTPKHLITATGQRVTLRCSPRSGDLSVYWYQQSLDQGLQFLIQYYNGEERAKGNILERFSAQQFPDLHSELNLSSLELGDSALYFCASSVLQLSEAFFGQGTRLTVV.

The CDR3 here is CASSLAGGDQETQYF. The CDR3, as DNA: TGTGCCAGCAGTCTAGCGGGGGGGGACCAAGAGACCCAGTACTTC. The chain couples TRBV7-8 to TRBJ2-5; 12 nucleotides align to TRBD2. Germline-derived CDR1 and CDR2 are SGHVS and FQNEAQ. This CDR3 comprises 15 residues. V dropped 6 bases and J dropped 0; count of bases not matched to a gene: 2.

This clone was counted only a few times. The chain combines TRBV9 with TRBJ2-4; a weak D match, TRBD2 (6 bases). The germline V gene has CDR1 SGDLS and CDR2 YYNGEE. V was clipped by 3 bases and J by 0 bases, with 13 bases between them. CDR3 size: 16 residues. The CDR3 DNA sequence: TGTGCCAGCAGCGAGGGGACTGAACTAGCCAAAAACATTCAGTACTTC. It codes for CASSEGTELAKNIQYF.

The chain carries TRBV7-8 and TRBJ2-5; 10 bases are shared with TRBD2. Judging by the DNA end, TRBJ2-7 fits better; the J call may be wrong. Per the germline V gene, CDR1 is SGHVS and CDR2 is FQNEAQ. The length of the CDR3 is 15 residues. The CDR3 reads CASAEGLAGDYEQYF. DNA for the CDR3: TGTGCCAGCGCTGAGGGGCTAGCGGGGGACTACGAGCAGTACTTC.

V and J are TRBV27 and TRBJ2-7; no firm D call. Per the germline V gene, CDR1 is MNHEY and CDR2 is SMNVEV (reference sequence). Trimming shortened V by 0 bases and J by 0 bases, and 9 bases separated the two germline ends. CDR3 length: 15 amino acids. The CDR3 DNA follows: TGTGCCAGCAGTTTATCGAAAACTGGCTCCTACGAGCAGTACTTC. As protein: CASSLSKTGSYEQYF.

The chain has TRBV4-2 and TRBJ1-6; TRBD1 matches 7 bases. CDR1 is LGHNA and CDR2 is YNFKEQ in the germline V gene. The CDR3 contains 16 residues. The J segment lost 1 base and the V segment lost 3 bases, leaving 3 bases of the junction unmatched. CDR3 nucleotides: TGTGCCAGCAGCCAGGACAGGTTTTCCTATAATTCACCCCTCCACTTT. It specifies CASSQDRFSYNSPLHF.

In the case of this clone: A junction boundary mismatches the germline segment, possibly from a read error. This sequence joins TRBV7-9 and TRBJ2-7; no clear D gene. The germline V gene has CDR1 SEHNR and CDR2 FQNEAQ (reference sequence). The CDR3 totals 13 residues. CDR3: CSSSLMQISEQYF. CDR3 nucleotides: TGTTCCAGCAGCTTAATGCAGATCTCCGAGCAGTACTTC.

The V gene is TRBV7-7, the J gene TRBJ2-2, with D perhaps TRBD2 (6 bases). This CDR3 spans 15 amino acids. V gave up 4 bases and J gave up 1 base, with 10 bases separating them. Germline V gives CDR1 SSHAT, CDR2 FNYEAQ (reference sequence). CDR3 region: CASSWDSRNTGELFF. DNA of the CDR3: TGTGCCAGCAGCTGGGACTCCCGGAACACCGGGGAGCTGTTTTTT.

The rearrangement links TRBV6-1 to TRBJ1-5, with D possibly matching TRBD1 (5 bases). The V and J ends lost 4 bases and 3 bases respectively, with 16 bases between them. The CDR3 runs 16 residues. Germline lookup yields CDR1 MNHNS and CDR2 SASEGT. The CDR3 reads CASSARDPRNNQPQHF. The DNA of the CDR3 is TGTGCCAGCAGTGCGCGGGACCCTCGGAACAATCAGCCCCAGCATTTT.

This clone has more than one count but fewer than ten. The V gene is TRBV2, the J gene TRBJ2-7, with TRBD2 identical over 14 bases. J lost 3 bases, V lost 6 bases, and 7 bases had no gene match. The CDR3 contains 16 residues. Germline-derived CDR1 and CDR2 are SNHLY and FYNNEI. CDR3 nucleotides: TGTGCCAGCAGGGCCGGGACTAGCGGGGGCCTCTACGAGCAGTACTTC. Translating gives CASRAGTSGGLYEQYF.

This chain links TRBV7-9 with TRBJ2-7; TRBD2 might be the D (5 bases). The germline V gene has CDR1 SEHNR and CDR2 FQNEAQ (reference sequence). Trimming removed 1 base at V and 4 bases at J, with 11 bases between. The CDR3 is 14 residues long. The CDR3 loop is CASSLVVSGYEQYF. The CDR3 DNA reads as TGTGCCAGCAGCTTAGTAGTATCGGGGTACGAGCAGTACTTC.

This clone has only one observation. The chain recombines TRBV7-2 with TRBJ1-1, with a weak D call TRBD1 (6 bases). Trimming took off 1 base at V and 4 bases at J, with 13 bases between the two ends. The CDR3 totals 15 residues. Looked up from germline, CDR1 is SGHTA and CDR2 is FQGNSA. The CDR3 reads CASSLVGQLLTEAFF. CDR3 sequence (DNA): TGTGCCAGCAGCTTAGTAGGACAGCTTCTCACTGAAGCTTTCTTT.

The chain carries TRBV18 and TRBJ2-7, with TRBD2 identical over 12 bases. Germline-derived CDR1 and CDR2 are KGHSH and LQKENI. The CDR3 is made up of 16 amino acids. Trimming cost V 3 bases and J 3 bases; bases outside gene matches: 6. The CDR3 DNA sequence: TGTGCCAGCTCACCCCTAGCGGGAGGGCCCCACTACGAGCAGTACTTC. Protein: CASSPLAGGPHYEQYF.

The chain recombines TRBV19 with TRBJ2-5; 7 bases fit TRBD1. Judging by the DNA end, TRBJ2-7 fits better; the J call may be wrong. Germline assignment: CDR1 LNHDA and CDR2 SQIVND (reference sequence). CDR3 length: 13 residues. The CDR3 sequence: CASSRTGQVEQYF. The CDR3 nucleotides read TGTGCCAGTAGCCGGACAGGCCAGGTCGAGCAGTACTTC.

This chain uses TRBV6-5 with TRBJ1-5; maybe TRBD1 (5 bases). Germline CDR1 reads MNHEY; CDR2 reads SVGAGI. The CDR3 is made up of 13 amino acids. Trimming took 5 bases from V and 2 from J, leaving 7 bases between them. CDR3 sequence: CASSLQGNQPQHF. The CDR3 region has the DNA TGTGCCAGCAGTCTACAGGGCAATCAGCCCCAGCATTTT.

The V gene is TRBV28, the J gene TRBJ2-7; 8 bases are a match to TRBD1. CDR1 MDHEN and CDR2 SYDVKM come from the germline V gene. V shed 7 bases, J shed 4 bases, and the junction held 6 bases outside the gene matches. CDR3 length: 13 amino acids. This CDR3 is CASNQRQGYEQYF. The CDR3 region has the DNA TGTGCCAGCAACCAAAGACAGGGGTACGAGCAGTACTTC. The whole variable domain, remainder taken from reference TRBV28 and TRBJ2-7, is DVKVTQSSRYLVKRTGEKVFLECVQDMDHENMFWYRQDPGLGLRLIYFSYDVKMKEKGDIPEGYSVSREKKERFSLILESASTNQTSMYLCASNQRQGYEQYFGPGTRLTVT.

This chain joins TRBV5-1 and TRBJ2-7, with a weak D call TRBD2 (6 bases). This CDR3 spans 13 amino acids. The V end lost 4 bases, the J end lost 7 bases, and 15 bases lay between the germline ends. The V gene's germline CDR1 is SGHRS and CDR2 YFSETQ. The CDR3 here is CASSPNGGFEQYF. The CDR3 nucleotides read TGCGCCAGCAGCCCGAATGGAGGGTTTGAGCAGTACTTC.